This TCR beta chain emerged from a study of shared clonotypes between healthy human individuals. In its sample, this clone was seen once. Germline V gene data show CDR1 as WSHSY and CDR2 as SAAADI. The CDR3 consists of 16 residues. V lost 5 bases to trimming and J lost 3 bases; unmatched junction nucleotides: 9. Adult Caucasians living in Nashville, Tennessee made up all of the donors. CCR7-negative CD45RA+ TemRA cells were combined with CD45RO+ cells to form CD8 memory. Assay runs were performed at deep level. Over several immunoSEQ plates, each subset's genomic DNA was distributed in even portions. Sequencing used immunoSEQ multiplex PCR; TCRdb keeps in-frame clones, though not all of them. The sample records around 300,000 clones, 87% being singletons.

The material sequenced was memory CD8+ T cells sorted from blood. Subset noted: CD45RO+ cells pooled with CCR7-negative TemRA cells. This TCR was sampled from a man between 18 and 29 years old in good health. This sequence joins TRBV10-2 and TRBJ2-1, with TRBD2 matching 8 bases. The CDR3 DNA is TGCGCCAGCAGTACCCCCTTTACTAGCGGCTACAATGAGCAGTTCTTC. Translation: CASSTPFTSGYNEQFF.